The sequence of this TCR beta chain was determined in a study of cytomegalovirus exposure and HLA in healthy donors. V was clipped by 2 bases and J by 0 bases, with 9 bases between them. Per germline, CDR1 KGHSH and CDR2 LQKENI. This CDR3 is 15 amino acids long. Use of 60 Vbeta and 13 Jbeta primers characterized the PCR. Sequenced by immunoSEQ multiplex PCR; TCRdb stores in-frame clones only, minus some. The repertoire holds about 130,000 clones, with roughly 82% as singletons. The specimen sequenced was PBMCs. The gene calls are TRBV18 and TRBJ2-3, with D uncertain. The sequence was collected from a male donor in good health and CMV-seropositive. This CDR3 is CASSPKITSTDTQYF. The CDR3 DNA is TGTGCCAGCTCACCAAAAATTACTAGCACAGATACGCAGTATTTT.